Listed here are 5 T cell receptor beta chains from one sample, sequenced in a study of cytomegalovirus exposure and HLA in healthy donors. Primers for the PCR totalled 60 Vbeta and 13 Jbeta. Sequencing used immunoSEQ multiplex PCR; TCRdb keeps in-frame clones, though not all of them. This sample has 140,000 to 150,000 clones, with approximately 82% found just once. The sample was PBMCs. Receptors were obtained from a woman aged 60-75 years in good health and CMV-seropositive.

The chain couples TRBV29-1 to TRBJ2-7; 7 bases fit TRBD2. J lost 3 bases, V lost 7 bases, and 9 bases had no gene match. The CDR3 runs to 13 residues. Germline V lookup: CDR1 SQVTM, CDR2 ANQGSEA. The CDR3 nucleotides read TGCAGCGCCCGGGGGGAGGAGGGCTACGAGCAGTACTTC. Amino acids: CSARGEEGYEQYF.

J is TRBJ1-4 and V is TRBV15, with 10 bases aligning to TRBD1. The CDR3 extends over 15 amino acids. Germline V gene lookup returns CDR1 LNHNV and CDR2 YYDKDF (reference sequence). J gave up 5 bases and V 6 bases, and 6 bases lay outside the gene matches. In DNA, the CDR3 is TGTGCCACCAGGAGGGGGACAGGGGAGAATGAAAAACTGTTTTTT. Amino acids: CATRRGTGENEKLFF.

Only one count was recorded for this clone. The J gene is TRBJ2-7, the V gene TRBV9, with D perhaps matching TRBD1 (6 bases). CDR3 length: 14 residues. Germline-derived CDR1 and CDR2 are SGDLS and YYNGEE. The V end lost 0 bases, the J end lost 0 bases, and 7 bases lay between the germline ends. CDR3 loop: CASSVGQASYEQYF. CDR3 coding DNA: TGTGCCAGCAGCGTAGGACAGGCCTCCTACGAGCAGTACTTC.

This chain links TRBV30 with TRBJ2-5, with TRBD2 matching over 7 bases. Germline V gives CDR1 GTSNPN, CDR2 SVGIG (reference sequence). The length of the CDR3 is 19 residues. The trim removed 0 bases at V and 2 bases at J, leaving 18 bases unmatched. CDR3 DNA sequence: TGTGCCTGGAGTGTACTTACCCTAGCGGAGCCAAGCCTTCAAGAGACCCAGTACTTC. As protein: CAWSVLTLAEPSLQETQYF.

This clone was seen just once. CDR3 amino acids: CASSLGSMNEQFF. As DNA, the CDR3 is TGTGCCAGCAGCTTAGGCAGTATGAATGAGCAGTTCTTC. The V and J genes are TRBV11-3 and TRBJ2-1; no clear D. Germline CDR1 and CDR2: SGHNT and YENEEA. Trimming shortened V by 1 base and J by 7 bases, and 8 bases separated the two germline ends. There are 13 residues in the CDR3.